This T cell receptor (beta chain) was identified during a study of blood T cell repertoires in COVID-19. Overall study: Sample material is recorded as cDNA or gDNA derived from T cells, B-cell-depleted T cells, or PBMCs.

As handled by the study authors: Amplification of reference gene primers provided the estimated nucleated cell counts. Produced via immunoSEQ multiplex PCR; TCRdb's table is partial and in-frame only. V, J and clone size are taken as reported in that table, and D and trimming were inferred from the DNA itself. The sample holds a few hundred thousand clones; about 88% are singletons and the top ten take less than 5%. CDR3 length: 19 residues. V trimming: 3 bases; J trimming: 1 base; junction bases outside the gene matches: 14. Germline V gene lookup returns CDR1 LNHDA and CDR2 SQIVND (reference sequence).

Sequencing input: peripheral blood. This TCR was sampled from a man aged 60-69 years who had recovered from COVID-19. The chain is built from TRBV19 and TRBJ1-5; 8 positions agree with TRBD1. In nucleotides, the CDR3 is TGTGCCAGTAGTATTGGGAACAGGGGGTCTAAAAGCAGCAATCAGCCCCAGCATTTT. As protein: CASSIGNRGSKSSNQPQHF.